This T cell receptor beta chain was sequenced during a study of regulatory T cells. Findings and caveats of the study: In CD3G-deficient patients, conventional CD4+ T cells were enriched for hydrophobic CDR3 residues at positions 6 and 7.

The PCR used 52 TRBV and 13 TRBJ primers. The repertoire was sequenced with immunoSEQ multiplex PCR; TCRdb's copy has only in-frame clones and lacks some. The table lists about 32,000 clones, 75% to 90% of them singletons. Germline CDR1 and CDR2: ENHRY and SYGVKD. The CDR3 loop spans 13 amino acids. The V gene lost 3 bases and the J gene lost 3 bases, with 9 bases spanning the gap. About this clone itself: Its antigen is not known.

Sequencing used conventional CD4+ T cells sorted from blood. The chain employs TRBV10-3 and TRBJ2-7; D could derive from TRBD1 or TRBD2 (6 bases each). The sequence was obtained from a person under 35 with CD3G deficiency. CDR3 nucleotide sequence: TGTGCCATCAGTGACGGGGGCCTCTACGAGCAGTACTTC. It specifies CAISDGGLYEQYF.